This T cell receptor beta chain was documented in a study of PD-L1 blockade in urothelial cancer. The CDR3 consists of 16 residues. Germline CDR1 SGHDN, CDR2 FVKESK. With 0 bases removed from V and 2 bases from J, the gap between germline ends came to 8 bases. Data came from immunoSEQ multiplex PCR; TCRdb stores just in-frame clones and leaves some out. Among about 55,000 clones listed, 70% to 85% were seen once. The material was PBMCs, obtained around atezolizumab (anti-PD-L1) treatment. The chain combines TRBV14 with TRBJ2-6; the D gene is possibly TRBD1 (5 bases). This sequence was found in a man between 65 and 80 years old with urothelial cancer. The CDR3 loop reads CASSQDGAAGANVLTF. The CDR3 nucleotides are TGTGCCAGCAGCCAAGATGGGGCCGCTGGGGCCAACGTCCTGACTTTC.